The 16 T cell receptor beta chains given below trace back to one sample, sequenced in a study of regulatory T cells in long-lasting Graves disease. The time point was: newly diagnosed GD, antithyroid drugs for less than 3 months. From PBMCs, RNA was extracted and then used to make the TCR library. Library construction for TCR beta used iRepertoire HTBI primers and Arm-PCR of CDR3 regions. TCRdb used MiXCR to reprocess the multiplex PCR reads, holding one entry per CDR3 protein. The sample has over 350,000 distinct CDR3 sequences, approximately 15% seen once; the top ten hold about 8%. These data also featured in a second study, about T cells in Graves' hyperthyroidism and ophthalmopathy.

The sample was peripheral blood mononuclear cells (PBMCs), taken at new diagnosis, from a patient treated with antithyroid drugs. The receptors were gathered from a woman aged 35 to 49 with Graves disease.

This clonotype has at least ten counts. The chain couples TRBV19 to TRBJ1-1; no reliable D call. V shed 3 bases and J shed 1 base, with 3 bases lying between them. This CDR3 spans 12 amino acids. Looked up from germline, CDR1 is LNHDA and CDR2 is SQIVND (reference sequence). This CDR3 is CASSMRNTEAFF. The CDR3 nucleotides read TGTGCCAGTAGTATGAGGAACACTGAAGCTTTCTTT.

The DNA for the CDR3 is TGTGCCAGCGGCAGGGTTTTATCTCAGTACTTC. This sequence encodes CASGRVLSQYF. The gene calls are TRBV6-2 or TRBV6-3 and TRBJ2-5; D is perhaps TRBD1 (5 bases). From germline, CDR1 is MNHEY and CDR2 SVGEGT. The CDR3 spans 11 residues. Trimming removed 8 bases at V and 11 bases at J, with 15 bases between.

This clonotype was counted at least ten times. The chain employs TRBV12-3 or TRBV12-4 and TRBJ1-1, with TRBD1 matching 7 bases. The length of the CDR3 is 15 residues. The junction had 11 bases not matched to a gene; V was cut back by 6 bases and J by 4 bases. In DNA form, the CDR3 reads TGTGCCAGCAGCCGCCAAGGGGGCTTCGGCACTGAAGCTTTCTTT. As protein: CASSRQGGFGTEAFF.

A few counts support this clonotype. The CDR3 coding sequence is TGCGCCAGCAGCCAAGGGACCAATGGCGGCGATGAGCAGTTCTTC. It yields the protein CASSQGTNGGDEQFF. This chain joins TRBV4-1 and TRBJ2-1; D ambiguous. Deletions cut 1 base from V and 8 bases from J, with 15 bases between. Germline loops: CDR1 MGHRA, CDR2 YSYEKL. This CDR3 spans 15 amino acids.

Many counts were recorded for this clonotype. The V and J genes are TRBV6-2 or TRBV6-3 and TRBJ2-5; D not certain. V was cut by 7 bases and J by 5 bases, with 14 bases left in between. The CDR3 length is 13 residues. Looked up from germline, CDR1 is MNHEY and CDR2 is SVGEGT. The CDR3 spells CASKRASWETQYF. CDR3 bases: TGTGCCAGCAAACGAGCCAGCTGGGAGACCCAGTACTTC.

This clonotype was counted many times. The CDR3 region is CASRPSGGHVYEQYF. The CDR3, as DNA: TGCGCCAGCAGACCCTCCGGGGGCCATGTGTACGAGCAGTACTTC. This chain uses TRBV10-2 with TRBJ2-7; D may correspond to TRBD1 or TRBD2 (6 bases each). V was pared by 6 bases and J by 4 bases, with 19 bases between. CDR1 and CDR2 (germline): WSHSY, SAAADI. CDR3 length equals 15 residues.

The chain carries TRBV11-1 and TRBJ2-6; D gene uncertain. The CDR3 totals 14 residues. Trimming took off 4 bases at V and 2 bases at J, with 6 bases between the two ends. The V gene's germline CDR1 is SGHAT and CDR2 FQDESV (reference sequence). As DNA, the CDR3 is TGTGCCAGCAGCTCGCGAACTGGGGCCAACGTCCTGACTTTC. This encodes CASSSRTGANVLTF.

This clonotype has ten or more counts. This chain joins TRBV14 and TRBJ2-5; D call uncertain. The CDR3 covers 15 residues. V lost 6 bases and J lost 0, with 14 bases in between. Germline lookup yields CDR1 SGHDN and CDR2 FVKESK. The CDR3 loop is CASSPLLIDQETQYF. CDR3 DNA: TGTGCCAGCAGTCCACTGCTCATAGACCAAGAGACCCAGTACTTC.

In its sample, this clonotype was seen many times. The chain combines TRBV29-1 with TRBJ1-1, with 7 bases aligning to TRBD1. The CDR3 extends over 14 amino acids. V lost 0 bases, J lost 3 bases, and 4 bases stayed unmatched. The V gene's germline CDR1 is SQVTM and CDR2 ANQGSEA. CDR3 DNA: TGCAGCGTTGAAGACCAGCAGGGGGACACTGAAGCTTTCTTT. Its protein product is CSVEDQQGDTEAFF.

This clonotype was detected many times. The chain employs TRBV28 and TRBJ1-5; possibly TRBD1 for D (5 bases). Per the germline V gene, CDR1 is MDHEN and CDR2 is SYDVKM. The CDR3 totals 17 residues. V lost 6 bases and J lost 2, with 20 bases in between. The CDR3 protein is CASSERTTWIGNQPQHF. The CDR3 region has the DNA TGTGCCAGCAGCGAACGGACAACCTGGATTGGCAATCAGCCCCAGCATTTT.

This clonotype was observed at least ten times. The V and J genes are TRBV12-3 or TRBV12-4 and TRBJ2-7; D possibly uses TRBD1 or TRBD2 (6 bases each). This CDR3 contains 15 residues. Deletions cut 10 bases from V and 2 bases from J, with 21 bases between. The DNA for the CDR3 is TGTGCCACCGGTAGGGGGGTTGGGGGGACCTACGAGCAGTACTTC. Translating gives CATGRGVGGTYEQYF.

This clonotype was found many times. V is TRBV11-3 and J is TRBJ2-3; D is undetermined. The CDR3 consists of 16 residues. Germline V lookup: CDR1 SGHNT, CDR2 YENEEA. V was shortened by 4 bases and J by 6 bases, with 20 bases between the two germline ends. Written as DNA, the CDR3 is TGTGCCAGCAGCTCCGGACGCCTTGGCGAATGGGATACGCAGTATTTT. As protein: CASSSGRLGEWDTQYF.

Ten or more counts support this clonotype. The chain uses TRBV12-3 or TRBV12-4 and TRBJ1-4; D perhaps matches TRBD1 (6 bases). CDR3 size: 15 residues. V was pared by 2 bases and J by 7 bases, with 14 bases between. CDR3 DNA: TGTGCCAGCAGTTTAAAGACAGGTCTCGGTGAAAAACTGTTTTTT. Protein product: CASSLKTGLGEKLFF.

A note on this clonotype: At one of its ends the junction is not consistent with the germline gene, which may arise from a read error. The chain couples TRBV11-2 to TRBJ2-5; 16 bases are a match to TRBD2. The DNA end is a closer match to TRBJ2-1, so the J assignment may be wrong. This CDR3 contains 17 residues. CDR1 is SGHAT, CDR2 FQNNGV, per germline. CDR3 sequence reads: CASSWGLAGGGYNEQFF. CDR3 sequence (DNA): TGTGCCAGCAGCTGGGGACTAGCGGGAGGGGGCTACAACGAGCAGTTCTTC.

The chain is built from TRBV12-3 or TRBV12-4 and TRBJ1-1; 8 bases fit TRBD1. Trimming removed 8 bases from V and 0 bases from J; junction bases left unmatched: 11. The CDR3 is 16 amino acids. The CDR3 coding sequence is TGTGCCAGCGGCCCCGGGACAGGCCTCATGAACACTGAAGCTTTCTTT. Its protein is CASGPGTGLMNTEAFF.

This clonotype has at least ten counts. CDR3 in amino acids: CASSESAWTKLFF. The CDR3 region has the DNA TGTGCCAGCAGCGAATCCGCATGGACTAAACTGTTTTTT. The chain uses TRBV7-2 and TRBJ1-4; no firm D call. Germline values: CDR1 SGHTA, CDR2 FQGNSA. Trimming took off 5 bases at V and 11 bases at J, with 15 bases between the two ends. The CDR3 has 13 amino acids.